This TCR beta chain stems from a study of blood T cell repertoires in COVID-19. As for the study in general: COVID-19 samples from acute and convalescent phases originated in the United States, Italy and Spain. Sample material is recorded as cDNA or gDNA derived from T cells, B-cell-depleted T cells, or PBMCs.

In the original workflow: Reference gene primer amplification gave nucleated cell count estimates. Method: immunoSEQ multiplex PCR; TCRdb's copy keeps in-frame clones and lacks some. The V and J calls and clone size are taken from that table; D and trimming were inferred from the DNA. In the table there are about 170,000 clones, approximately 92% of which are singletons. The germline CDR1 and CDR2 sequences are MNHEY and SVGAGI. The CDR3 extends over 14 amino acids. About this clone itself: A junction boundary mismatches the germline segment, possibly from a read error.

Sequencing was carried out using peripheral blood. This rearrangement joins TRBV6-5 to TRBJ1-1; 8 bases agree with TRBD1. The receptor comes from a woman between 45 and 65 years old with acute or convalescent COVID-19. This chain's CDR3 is CASSDSGGWTEAFF. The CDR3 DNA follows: TGTGCCAGCAGTGACTCAGGGGGCTGGACTGAAGCTTTCTTT.